One sample yielded the 4 T cell receptor beta chains listed below, sequenced in a study of control samples from healthy donors and cancer patients. Repertoires were generated with immunoSEQ multiplex PCR, while TCRdb's copy carries only in-frame clones and drops some. Of around 100,000 clones in the sample, 80% to 90% were seen once. The sample comprised blood. The source is a young man in good health.

The table lists this clone with a count of one. The gene calls are TRBV25-1 and TRBJ2-5; D remains ambiguous. The germline gives CDR1 MGHDK, CDR2 SYGVNS. CDR3 length: 13 amino acids. V dropped 4 bases and J dropped 7 bases, with 13 bases sitting between them. Here the CDR3 reads CASSVTPGLTQYF. The CDR3 coding sequence is TGTGCCAGCAGTGTTACTCCTGGGCTGACCCAGTACTTC.

The chain combines TRBV19 with TRBJ1-2; the D gene is possibly TRBD1 (6 bases). This CDR3 has 13 amino acids. V gave up 5 bases and J gave up 4 bases, with 11 bases separating them. In germline, CDR1 is LNHDA, CDR2 SQIVND (reference sequence). CDR3 sequence: CASSVDRLYGYTF. For the CDR3, the DNA is TGTGCCAGTAGTGTGGACAGACTCTATGGCTACACCTTC.

V usage is TRBV24-1 and J usage is TRBJ2-3, with TRBD2 matching over 15 bases. Germline V gene data show CDR1 as KGHDR and CDR2 as SFDVKD. Trimming took 4 bases from V and 7 from J; bases not matched to a gene: 8. The CDR3 has 17 amino acids. Here the CDR3 DNA reads TGTGCCACCAGTGAACTAGGACTAGCGGGAGGGATGAATACGCAGTATTTT. It specifies CATSELGLAGGMNTQYF.

The chain joins TRBV13 to TRBJ1-1; no clear D gene. CDR3 length: 14 residues. Germline V lookup: CDR1 PRHDT, CDR2 FYEKMQ (reference sequence). V lost 1 base and J lost 0, with 6 bases in between. The CDR3 sequence: CASSLAGLNTEAFF. In nucleotides, the CDR3 is TGTGCCAGCAGCTTAGCGGGTCTGAACACTGAAGCTTTCTTT.